This is a list of T cell receptor beta chains from one sample in a study of early T cells in non-severe SARS-CoV-2 infection. Each CDR3 protein gets one entry after TCRdb re-called the 5' RACE reads with MiXCR. The sample lists 55,000 to 75,000 distinct CDR3 sequences; more than 9% were seen once. Sample: whole blood. These receptors were collected from an adult who was a healthcare worker with PCR-confirmed SARS-CoV-2 infection or an uninfected control (not recorded which). Each CDR3 is given without its conserved first and last residue. Fields, in order: J gene, V gene, CDR3 protein.

TRBJ2-3 | TRBV18 | ASSPRRTTSTDTQY
TRBJ2-5 | TRBV2 | ASSEADSQETQY
TRBJ2-4 | TRBV28 | ASGKGLGIQY
TRBJ1-6 | TRBV6-2/TRBV6-3 | ASSSSGLYNSPLH
TRBJ2-7 | TRBV24-1 | ATSDSSSGTASEQY
TRBJ2-4 | TRBV6-5 | ASSWDAVGGKNIQY
TRBJ2-7 | TRBV28 | ASGGADRRASYEQY
TRBJ1-1 | TRBV6-5 | ASSMGGGGTEAF
TRBJ2-1 | TRBV5-1 | ASSLTSGRTGDEQF
TRBJ2-2 | TRBV19 | ASSTTSYTGELF
TRBJ1-1 | TRBV7-8 | ASSLDFQVLNTEAF
TRBJ2-1 | TRBV5-1 | ASSRPGTGRSEQF
TRBJ2-1 | TRBV5-4 | ASSLEASGRGSGEQF
TRBJ2-7 | TRBV2 | ASSADRVDEQY
TRBJ2-5 | TRBV18 | ASSRDRSETQY
TRBJ1-1 | TRBV27 | PSNRGGIAF
TRBJ2-3 | TRBV4-1 | ASSQGTAGGPSTDTQY
TRBJ1-5 | TRBV12-3/TRBV12-4 | ASSPGEGPRNQPQH
TRBJ2-5 | TRBV7-9 | ASSGSGTRPQETQY
TRBJ2-1 | TRBV7-9 | ASSTLALDSYNEQF
TRBJ2-1 | TRBV7-8 | ASSLVVQTDEYNEQF
TRBJ2-2 | TRBV6-5 | ASRAGQEPVTGELF
TRBJ2-5 | TRBV6-5 | ASSYGSGSPEETQY
TRBJ2-4 | TRBV20-1 | SADATENIQY
TRBJ1-2 | TRBV18 | ASSPGTGGGYT
TRBJ2-5 | TRBV10-2 | ASSGYGLATGGQETQY